The source of this T cell receptor beta chain is a study of CD8 T cells in Susac syndrome. Random-hexamer reverse transcription was applied to about 0.45 to 1 ug RNA. Coverage of TCR beta CDR3 amplification by immunoSEQ multiplex PCR extended to 54 Vbeta and 13 Jbeta. MiXCR, run by TCRdb on the immunoSEQ multiplex PCR reads, gives a single entry per CDR3 protein. Of a few hundred thousand distinct CDR3 sequences listed, around 96% are singletons. TCR beta sequencing covered blood CD8+ and CD4+ T cells. In this sample, this clonotype turned up a few times. Germline V gene lookup returns CDR1 MDHEN and CDR2 SYDVKM. The CDR3 runs to 14 residues. V shed 2 bases and J 4 bases; nucleotides not matched to a gene: 5.

This sequence originates from a human donor with multiple sclerosis. Sequencing was performed on CD4+ T cells from PBMCs. The chain couples TRBV28 to TRBJ2-7; 7 nucleotides agree with TRBD2. The CDR3 protein is CASSLAGDPYEQYF. For the CDR3, the DNA is TGTGCCAGCAGTTTAGCGGGGGACCCGTACGAGCAGTACTTC.